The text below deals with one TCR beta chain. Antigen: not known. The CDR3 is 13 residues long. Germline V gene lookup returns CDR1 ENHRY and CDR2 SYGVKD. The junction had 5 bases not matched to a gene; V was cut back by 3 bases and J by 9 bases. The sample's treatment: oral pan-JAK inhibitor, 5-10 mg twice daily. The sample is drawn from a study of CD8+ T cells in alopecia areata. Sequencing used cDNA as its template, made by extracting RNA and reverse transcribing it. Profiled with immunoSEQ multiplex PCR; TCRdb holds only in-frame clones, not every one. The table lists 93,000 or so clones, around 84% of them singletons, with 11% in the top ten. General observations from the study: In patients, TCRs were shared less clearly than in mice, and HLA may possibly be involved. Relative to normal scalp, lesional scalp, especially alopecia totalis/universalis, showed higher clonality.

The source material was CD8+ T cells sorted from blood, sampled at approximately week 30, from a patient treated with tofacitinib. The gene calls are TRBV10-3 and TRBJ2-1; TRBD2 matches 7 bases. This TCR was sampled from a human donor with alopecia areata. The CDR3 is CAISDTGTTEQFF. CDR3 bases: TGTGCCATCAGTGACACCGGGACTACTGAGCAGTTCTTC.